The present T cell receptor (beta chain) was sequenced within a study of T cell repertoires in cytomegalovirus infection. At the level of the study: CMV epitopes, recently identified HLA-C-restricted and well-studied HLA-B-restricted, were used. Both CMV infection and a matching HLA type were indicated by public TCR beta signatures. Study-wide results and caveats: Across the ex vivo response, the dominant clonotypes were HLA-C-restricted CMV-specific TCR beta clonotypes. Totalled public TCR beta family frequency picked out people who carried CMV plus the relevant HLA.

On this clonotype itself: The antigen is not known.

TCRdb redid the calling of the reads with MiXCR, one entry per CDR3 protein. Here the sample spans about 830,000 distinct CDR3 sequences, approximately 32% being singletons. This TCR was sampled from a human donor in good health (CMV status not recorded). Some clones in this sample may be carry-over from other donors' samples. Sequencing was performed on cultured CD8+ T cells from PBMCs, taken from culture after CMV antigen stimulation.

The CDR3 nucleotides read TGCGCCAGCAGCCTCCAGGACTTGTACAATGAGCAGTTCTTC. This encodes CASSLQDLYNEQFF. The chain combines TRBV4-1 with TRBJ2-1, with a weak D call TRBD2 (5 bases). V dropped 4 bases and J dropped 4 bases, with 11 bases sitting between them. This CDR3 has 14 residues. The germline CDR1 and CDR2 sequences are MGHRA and YSYEKL.